This T cell receptor (beta chain) derives from a study of monozygotic twins with inflammatory bowel disease. TCRdb processed the 5' RACE reads again and assigns one entry to each CDR3 protein, with no DNA. The sample is made up of approximately 40,000 distinct CDR3 sequences, and the top ten hold roughly 4.8% of it. Germline CDR1 and CDR2: LGHDT and YNNKEL (reference sequence). CDR3 length: 13 amino acids. The J gene is TRBJ2-7, the V gene TRBV3-1. The sequencing sample was made of blood. This clonotype was sampled from a human donor with ulcerative colitis or Crohn's disease, or a healthy co-twin of an affected twin (not recorded which). This chain's CDR3 is CASSHFVAYEQYF.